A single T cell receptor (beta chain) is shown here with its context. Its cognate antigen is unknown. The CDR3 covers 13 residues. The germline CDR1 and CDR2 sequences are SGHNT and YYREEE (reference sequence). Trimming took off 0 bases at V and 3 bases at J, with 6 bases between the two ends. These data belong to a study of identifying expanded T cells in peripheral blood. Sequenced by immunoSEQ multiplex PCR; TCRdb stores in-frame clones only, minus some. The profile covers 80,000 to 90,000 clones, with 86% appearing a single time and 5.6% taken by the ten largest. Study-wide findings and caveats: Roughly 2-week clone count variance significantly increased as total template count grew.

No infections or other immune events were documented during collection. Sequencing was done on a sample of blood. This chain links TRBV5-4 with TRBJ1-1, with a tentative D call TRBD1 (5 bases). This TCR derives from a person between 18 and 69 years old in good health. The DNA for the CDR3 is TGTGCCAGCAGCTTGGGCAGGGACACTGAAGCTTTCTTT. Its protein product is CASSLGRDTEAFF.